These T cell receptor beta chains were read from a single sample in a study of blood T cell repertoires in COVID-19. The protocol was immunoSEQ multiplex PCR, while the TCRdb copy is restricted to in-frame clones and leaves out a portion. The sample carries 75,000 to 95,000 clones, around 90% recorded once. Material: peripheral blood. The receptors here all came from a man aged 50 to 60 with active COVID-19. Each CDR3 is given with its conserved first and last residue. Each record gives: clone size, J gene, CDR3 length, D gene, V gene, CDR3 DNA, CDR3 protein. The D gene is left open where the match is weak. Rows give clone size only sometimes, using once, few, many, or a class for an expanded clone.

- TRBJ2-7 16 - TRBV5-1 TGCGCCAGCAGCTTGGAGCCCTCCGCGGGGGCAGGGGAGCAGTACTTC CASSLEPSAGAGEQYF
- TRBJ2-1 19 TRBD2 TRBV5-1 TGCGCCAGCAGCTTGGCCTTTCCGGGACTAGCGGGGGACTACAATGAGCAGTTCTTC CASSLAFPGLAGDYNEQFF
- TRBJ1-2 13 - TRBV7-6 TGTGCCAGCAGCTTAGGGGGGGACTATGGCTACACCTTC CASSLGGDYGYTF
once TRBJ2-5 18 TRBD1 TRBV14 TGTGCCAGCAGCCAAGAAAGGTTTCGTGACAGGGGGCTGGAGACCCAGTACTTC CASSQERFRDRGLETQYF
- TRBJ2-7 16 TRBD2 TRBV4-2 TGTGCCAGCAGCCAAGAGGACGCGGGAGGGTACTACGAGCAGTACTTC CASSQEDAGGYYEQYF
- TRBJ1-3 16 - TRBV7-2 TGTGCCAGCAGCTTAGAGGGCTGGGAGTCTGGAAACACCATATATTTT CASSLEGWESGNTIYF
once TRBJ2-4 16 TRBD2 TRBV6-2/TRBV6-3 TGTGCCAGCAGTTACTCTCGGGGGGGAGCCAAAAACATTCAGTACTTC CASSYSRGGAKNIQYF
- TRBJ2-1 15 - TRBV9 TGTGCCAGCAGCGCCGACAGAGGCGAGTACAATGAGCAGTTCTTC CASSADRGEYNEQFF
- TRBJ2-3 17 TRBD2 TRBV15 TGTGCCACCAGCAGAGAAGGACGGGCGGGGGGGCAAGATACGCAGTATTTT CATSREGRAGGQDTQYF
- TRBJ1-1 13 - TRBV3-1/TRBV3-2 TGTGCCAGCAGCCTGGCATCCAACACTGAAGCTTTCTTT CASSLASNTEAFF
- TRBJ2-7 13 TRBD1 TRBV5-4 TGTGCCAGCAGCTCGGACAGGGCCCACGAGCAGTACTTC CASSSDRAHEQYF
once TRBJ1-5 12 - TRBV6-5 TGTGCCAGCACATCGTATAGCCAGCCCCAGCATTTT CASTSYSQPQHF
once TRBJ1-5 15 - TRBV19 TGTGCCAGTAGTATCGGAACAGTTAGCAATCAGCCCCAGCATTTT CASSIGTVSNQPQHF
- TRBJ2-7 14 - TRBV7-2 TGTGCCAGCAGCCAGCCGGGTCTCAACTACGAGCAGTACTTC CASSQPGLNYEQYF
- TRBJ2-3 15 - TRBV5-1 TGCGCCAGCAGCGAACGGACATTTAGCACAGATACGCAGTATTTT CASSERTFSTDTQYF
- TRBJ2-3 15 TRBD1 TRBV6-5 TGTGCCAGCAGTTATAGGACAGGGGCCTTTGATACGCAGTATTTT CASSYRTGAFDTQYF
- TRBJ2-1 15 - TRBV6-5 TGTGCCAGCAGGACAGGAGCTGGACTAGACAATGAGCAGTTCTTC CASRTGAGLDNEQFF
- TRBJ2-5 15 - TRBV11-1 TGTGCCAGCAGCCGAGGCCGGGGTTTCCAAGAGACCCAGTACTTC CASSRGRGFQETQYF
once TRBJ1-2 18 TRBD1 TRBV27 TGTGCCAGCAGTTTATCGATAATGGGGGACAGGAAAAACTATGGCTACACCTTC CASSLSIMGDRKNYGYTF
- TRBJ2-1 14 - TRBV5-1 TGCGCCAGCAGCTTGGAGGTAGGCGGTAATGAGCAGTTCTTC CASSLEVGGNEQFF
once TRBJ2-7 13 - TRBV19 TGTGCCAGTAGCCGGGAGCCCACTCGGGAGCAGTACTTC CASSREPTREQYF
once TRBJ1-4 12 TRBD1 TRBV25-1 TGTGCCAGCGGGGACAGGGTCGAAAAACTGTTTTTT CASGDRVEKLFF
- TRBJ1-3 14 - TRBV19 TGTGCCAGTAGTACTATCCCGACTGGAAACACCATATATTTT CASSTIPTGNTIYF
- TRBJ2-7 15 TRBD1 TRBV28 TGTGCCAGCAGTTGGAGGTTCCAGGGGGCCTACGAGCAGTACTTC CASSWRFQGAYEQYF
- TRBJ1-1 14 - TRBV30 TGTGCCTGGAGTCCCCTCGGGCGGGGGACTGAAGCTTTCTTT CAWSPLGRGTEAFF
few TRBJ1-6 13 - TRBV4-1 TGCGCCAGCAGCTTACAAACAGATTCACCCCTCCACTTT CASSLQTDSPLHF
few TRBJ2-7 15 - TRBV5-4 TGTGCCAGCAGTTTACTGGGTCACAGGGCTGGGGAGCAGTACTTC CASSLLGHRAGEQYF
- TRBJ2-7 16 TRBD2 TRBV4-1 TGCGCCAGCAGCCAAGATTCCAGCGGGAGGGCTTATGAGCAGTACTTC CASSQDSSGRAYEQYF
- TRBJ1-4 15 TRBD1 TRBV5-1 TGCGCCAGCAGCGGGACAGGGGGCGCAGGTGAAAAACTGTTTTTT CASSGTGGAGEKLFF
- TRBJ2-7 11 - TRBV10-2 TGCGCCAGCACATCCAGAGGAGAGCAGTACTTC CASTSRGEQYF